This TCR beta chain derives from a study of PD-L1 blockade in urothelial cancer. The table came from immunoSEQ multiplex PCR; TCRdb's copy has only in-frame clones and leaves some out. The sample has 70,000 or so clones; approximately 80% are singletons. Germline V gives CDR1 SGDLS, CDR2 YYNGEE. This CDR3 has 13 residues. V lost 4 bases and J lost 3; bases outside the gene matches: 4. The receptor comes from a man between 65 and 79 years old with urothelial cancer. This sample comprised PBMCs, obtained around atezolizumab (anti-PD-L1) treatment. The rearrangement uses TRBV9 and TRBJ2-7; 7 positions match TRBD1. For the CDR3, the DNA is TGTGCCAGCAGCCCCAGGGACAGCTACGAGCAGTACTTC. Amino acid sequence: CASSPRDSYEQYF.